These 19 T cell receptor beta chains share one sample of origin, sequenced in a study of cytomegalovirus exposure and HLA in healthy donors. The PCR employed 60 Vbeta primers together with 13 Jbeta primers. Assay used: immunoSEQ multiplex PCR; TCRdb lists only in-frame clones, some missing. Reported are approximately 120,000 clones; the ten largest clones contain 2% to 2.5%. The specimen was PBMCs. Receptor source: a man between 40 and 49 years old in good health and CMV-seronegative.

The chain links TRBV2 to TRBJ2-1, with TRBD2 as a possible D gene (5 bases). Per germline, CDR1 SNHLY and CDR2 FYNNEI. CDR3 length equals 13 residues. V lost 7 bases and J lost 6, with 13 bases in between. The CDR3, as DNA: TGTGCCAGCACACTGACCGGGGTCAATGAGCAGTTCTTC. Its protein is CASTLTGVNEQFF.

The chain links TRBV4-1 to TRBJ1-3; 7 bases fit TRBD1. CDR3 length: 21 amino acids. Germline trimming cut 2 bases from V and 0 bases from J; bases unmatched to any gene: 19. Germline CDR1 MGHRA, CDR2 YSYEKL. The CDR3: CASSQYFYRDSQDLSGNTIYF. CDR3 sequence (DNA): TGCGCCAGCAGCCAATATTTTTACCGGGACAGCCAGGACCTCTCTGGAAACACCATATATTTT.

The chain employs TRBV30 and TRBJ2-3; 9 nucleotides line up with TRBD1. There are 14 residues in the CDR3. The trim removed 5 bases at V and 3 bases at J, leaving 6 bases unmatched. Looked up from germline, CDR1 is GTSNPN and CDR2 is SVGIG (reference sequence). CDR3 bases: TGTGCCTGGGCCATGACAGGGGGAACAGATACGCAGTATTTT. This sequence encodes CAWAMTGGTDTQYF.

The chain carries TRBV28 and TRBJ1-5, with D perhaps TRBD1 (5 bases). The CDR3 totals 16 residues. CDR1 is MDHEN and CDR2 is SYDVKM in the germline V gene. The V gene lost 1 base and the J gene lost 7 bases, with 17 bases spanning the gap. CDR3 DNA: TGTGCCAGCAGTTTATCGGGGGACCCAGGAAAACAGCCCCAGCATTTT. Its translation: CASSLSGDPGKQPQHF.

The rearrangement uses TRBV4-2 and TRBJ1-4; a weak D match, TRBD1 (5 bases). This CDR3 spans 15 amino acids. V lost 3 bases and J 0 bases, leaving 8 bases between the germline ends. CDR1 and CDR2 (germline): LGHNA, YNFKEQ. The CDR3 DNA reads TGTGCCAGCAGCCACACCAGGGCAACTAATGAAAAACTGTTTTTT. Translation: CASSHTRATNEKLFF.

This sequence joins TRBV5-1 and TRBJ2-1; D perhaps matches TRBD2 (6 bases). V lost 7 bases, J lost 4 bases, and 12 bases lay in between. Germline CDR1 SGHRS, CDR2 YFSETQ. The CDR3 totals 13 residues. The CDR3 DNA follows: TGCGCCAGCCACCGGGACTTATACAATGAGCAGTTCTTC. The encoded protein is CASHRDLYNEQFF.

This rearrangement joins TRBV5-1 to TRBJ2-7, with TRBD2 identical over 7 bases. The V and J ends lost 5 bases and 0 bases, in that order; junction bases with no gene match: 11. Germline assignment: CDR1 SGHRS and CDR2 YFSETQ. The CDR3 loop spans 16 amino acids. The DNA of the CDR3 is TGCGCCAGCAGTTTATCGTCCAGCGGGATCTCCTACGAGCAGTACTTC. It specifies CASSLSSSGISYEQYF.

This chain uses TRBV7-2 with TRBJ2-3; tentative D call: TRBD2 (6 bases). Trimming removed 5 bases at V and 6 bases at J, with 15 bases between. CDR3 size: 14 residues. Germline CDR1 SGHTA, CDR2 FQGNSA. CDR3 bases: TGTGCCAGCAGCGGACCTAGCGTTTTGGATACGCAGTATTTT. Encoded protein: CASSGPSVLDTQYF. Full variable domain (outside the CDR3, taken from reference TRBV7-2 and TRBJ2-3): GAGVSQSPSNKVTEKGKDVELRCDPISGHTALYWYRQSLGQGLEFLIYFQGNSAPDKSGLPSDRFSAERTGGSVSTLTIQRTQQEDSAVYLCASSGPSVLDTQYFGPGTRLTVL.

The chain uses TRBV5-1 and TRBJ2-1; the D gene is possibly TRBD2 (5 bases). The CDR3 loop spans 15 amino acids. From germline, CDR1 is SGHRS and CDR2 YFSETQ. V gave up 1 base and J gave up 3 bases, with 11 bases separating them. Here the CDR3 DNA reads TGCGCCAGCAGCTTGAGTCCGGACTTCTACAATGAGCAGTTCTTC. Protein: CASSLSPDFYNEQFF.

The V call is TRBV28, the J call TRBJ1-1, with D tentatively TRBD1 (5 bases). V lost 7 bases, J lost 2 bases, and 14 bases lay in between. Germline V CDR1 and CDR2: MDHEN, SYDVKM. The CDR3 sequence is 14 residues long. DNA of the CDR3: TGTGCCAGCACCGGGGGAGGCAGAAACACTGAAGCTTTCTTT. It is translated as CASTGGGRNTEAFF.

The rearrangement joins TRBV28 to TRBJ2-7; D is uncertain. Per the germline V gene, CDR1 is MDHEN and CDR2 is SYDVKM. The V and J ends lost 3 bases and 2 bases respectively, with 8 bases between them. This CDR3 has 13 amino acids. CDR3 bases: TGTGCCAGCAGTTTGACTGCTCCCTACGAGCAGTACTTC. The encoded protein is CASSLTAPYEQYF.

The chain carries TRBV5-1 and TRBJ2-7; 11 bases match TRBD2. This CDR3 contains 17 residues. V lost 2 bases and J lost 4; bases outside the gene matches: 11. Germline V lookup: CDR1 SGHRS, CDR2 YFSETQ. Here the CDR3 reads CASSFSFSGRAMYEQYF. DNA for the CDR3: TGCGCCAGCAGCTTTTCTTTTAGCGGGAGGGCCATGTACGAGCAGTACTTC.

This CDR3 reads CASSVGTSGETQYF. In nucleotides, the CDR3 is TGTGCCAGCAGCGTTGGGACTAGCGGAGAGACCCAGTACTTC. This chain connects TRBV9 to TRBJ2-5; 11 bases align to TRBD2. Germline V gene sequence: CDR1 SGDLS, CDR2 YYNGEE. There are 14 residues in the CDR3. The trim removed 2 bases at V and 4 bases at J, leaving 1 base unmatched.

V is TRBV5-5 and J is TRBJ2-7; D is possibly TRBD1 (6 bases). Germline-derived CDR1 and CDR2 are SGHKS and YYEKEE (reference sequence). The germline V and J ends were trimmed by 4 bases and 4 bases, with 15 bases remaining between them. There are 14 residues in the CDR3. CDR3 sequence reads: CASSLRTVAYEQYF. For the CDR3, the DNA is TGTGCCAGCAGCCTAAGGACAGTAGCTTACGAGCAGTACTTC.

J is TRBJ2-7 and V is TRBV11-3, with D perhaps TRBD2 (5 bases). The CDR3 runs 14 residues. Germline CDR1 SGHNT, CDR2 YENEEA. Trimming left V 4 bases short and J 1 base short, with 11 bases between. CDR3 in amino acids: CASSSTRGSYEQYF. CDR3 DNA: TGTGCCAGCAGCTCTACCCGGGGATCCTACGAGCAGTACTTC. The full variable domain, with the rest looked up from reference TRBV11-3 and TRBJ2-7, is EAGVVQSPRYKIIEKKQPVAFWCNPISGHNTLYWYLQNLGQGPELLIRYENEEAVDDSQLPKDRFSAERLKGVDSTLKIQPAELGDSAVYLCASSSTRGSYEQYFGPGTRLTVT.

The chain uses TRBV5-1 and TRBJ2-7, with TRBD1 as a possible D gene (7 bases). V was trimmed by 2 bases and J by 0 bases, leaving 12 bases between them. This CDR3 comprises 15 residues. Germline CDR1 is SGHRS and CDR2 is YFSETQ. In DNA, the CDR3 is TGCGCCAGCAGCTTCTTGCGGGACAGCTCCTACGAGCAGTACTTC. Translating gives CASSFLRDSSYEQYF.

The rearrangement joins TRBV7-9 to TRBJ1-3, with TRBD1 as a possible D gene (5 bases). CDR3 size: 13 residues. Deletions cut 7 bases from V and 4 bases from J, with 11 bases between. The germline V gene has CDR1 SEHNR and CDR2 FQNEAQ (reference sequence). The CDR3, as DNA: TGTGCCAGCATGCCAGGGTCCGGAAACACCATATATTTT. It encodes CASMPGSGNTIYF.

The chain has TRBV29-1 and TRBJ1-2, with D unresolved. Germline V gene sequence: CDR1 SQVTM, CDR2 ANQGSEA. The germline V and J ends were trimmed by 7 bases and 3 bases, with 12 bases remaining between them. CDR3 size: 12 residues. As DNA, the CDR3 is TGCAGCGCCTGGGCAGGTGACTATGGCTACACCTTC. It encodes CSAWAGDYGYTF.

The CDR3: CASSPGDRVHDGYTF. CDR3 bases: TGTGCCAGCAGCCCAGGGGACAGGGTGCACGATGGCTACACCTTC. This chain links TRBV7-3 with TRBJ1-2; 9 positions match TRBD1. CDR3 length: 15 amino acids. The germline gives CDR1 SGHTA, CDR2 FQGTGA. V was clipped by 5 bases and J by 6 bases; unmatched bases: 10.